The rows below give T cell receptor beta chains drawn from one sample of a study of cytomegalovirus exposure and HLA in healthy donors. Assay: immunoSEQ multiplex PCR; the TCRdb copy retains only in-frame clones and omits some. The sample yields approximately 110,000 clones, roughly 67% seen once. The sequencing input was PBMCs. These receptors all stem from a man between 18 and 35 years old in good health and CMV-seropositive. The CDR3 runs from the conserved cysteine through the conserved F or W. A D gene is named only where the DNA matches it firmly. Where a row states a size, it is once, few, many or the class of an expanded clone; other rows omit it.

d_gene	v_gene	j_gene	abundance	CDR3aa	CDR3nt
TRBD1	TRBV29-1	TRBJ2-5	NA	CSVPGQGISGQYF	TGCAGCGTCCCGGGACAGGGTATTAGCGGGCAGTACTTC
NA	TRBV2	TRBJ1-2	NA	CASSYGGQPHDGYTF	TGTGCCAGCAGTTACGGTGGACAGCCTCACGATGGCTACACCTTC
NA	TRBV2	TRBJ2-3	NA	CASSEARRGDTQYF	TGTGCCAGCAGTGAAGCCAGGAGAGGGGATACGCAGTATTTT
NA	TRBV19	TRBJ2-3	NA	CASSSRIPADTQYF	TGTGCCAGTAGTTCGAGAATCCCCGCAGATACGCAGTATTTT
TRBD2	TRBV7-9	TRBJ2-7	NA	CASSLNRLAAYEQYF	TGTGCCAGCAGCTTAAATAGGCTAGCGGCCTACGAGCAGTACTTC
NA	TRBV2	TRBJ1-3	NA	CASSEGPRDTIYF	TGTGCCAGCAGTGAAGGGCCCCGGGACACCATATATTTT
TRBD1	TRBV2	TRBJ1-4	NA	CASSRDRGTTNEKLFF	TGTGCCAGCAGTCGAGACAGGGGTACAACTAATGAAAAACTGTTTTTT
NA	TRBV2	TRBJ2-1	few	CASELLGRVDEQFF	TGTGCCAGCGAATTATTAGGCAGGGTCGATGAGCAGTTCTTC
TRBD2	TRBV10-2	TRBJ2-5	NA	CASSAIAGRQETQYF	TGCGCCAGCAGTGCCATAGCGGGCCGCCAAGAGACCCAGTACTTC
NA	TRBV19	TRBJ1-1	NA	CASSIGQVNTEAFF	TGTGCCAGTAGTATAGGACAGGTGAACACTGAAGCTTTCTTT
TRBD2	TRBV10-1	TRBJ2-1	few	CASSELGTSGGKIRNEQFF	TGCGCCAGCAGTGAATTAGGGACTAGCGGGGGGAAAATACGCAATGAGCAGTTCTTC
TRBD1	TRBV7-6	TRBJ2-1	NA	CASSRSTGTGNNEQFF	TGTGCCAGCAGCCGTTCAACCGGGACAGGGAACAATGAGCAGTTCTTC
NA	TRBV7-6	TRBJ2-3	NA	CASSLHSDTQYF	TGTGCCAGCAGCTTACATTCAGATACGCAGTATTTT
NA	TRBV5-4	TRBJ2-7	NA	CASSSGAAYEQYF	TGTGCCAGCAGCTCTGGGGCCGCCTACGAGCAGTACTTC
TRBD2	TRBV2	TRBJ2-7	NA	CASSEGLAGGYEQYF	TGTGCCAGCAGTGAGGGGCTAGCGGGGGGCTACGAGCAGTACTTC
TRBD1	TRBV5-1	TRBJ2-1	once	CASSYGQGANEQFF	TGCGCCAGCAGCTACGGACAGGGGGCTAACGAGCAGTTCTTC
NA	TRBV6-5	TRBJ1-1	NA	CASSPGGRGAEAFF	TGTGCCAGCAGCCCCGGGGGTCGGGGGGCTGAAGCTTTCTTT
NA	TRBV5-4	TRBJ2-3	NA	CASSLRGTDTQYF	TGTGCCAGCAGCTTGCGAGGAACAGATACGCAGTATTTT
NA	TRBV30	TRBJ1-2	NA	CAWSAGINYGYTF	TGTGCCTGGTCCGCCGGGATCAACTATGGCTACACCTTC
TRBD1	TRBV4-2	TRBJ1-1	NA	CASSLRDRGDTEAFF	TGTGCCAGCAGCCTCCGGGACAGAGGAGACACTGAAGCTTTCTTT
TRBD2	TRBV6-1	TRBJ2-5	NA	CASSESASGGRFQETQYF	TGTGCCAGCAGTGAATCGGCTAGCGGGGGCCGATTCCAAGAGACCCAGTACTTC
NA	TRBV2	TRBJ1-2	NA	CASSEGRQRYGYTF	TGTGCCAGCAGTGAGGGTCGACAGAGATATGGCTACACCTTC
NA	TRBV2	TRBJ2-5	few	CASVAGTGKVGQYF	TGTGCCAGCGTTGCCGGGACTGGGAAGGTGGGCCAGTACTTC
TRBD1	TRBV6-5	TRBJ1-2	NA	CASRGQGGRFGYTF	TGTGCCAGCAGAGGACAGGGAGGTCGATTCGGCTACACCTTC
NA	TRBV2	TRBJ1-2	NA	CASGRHTF	TGTGCGAGCGGGAGGCACACCTTC
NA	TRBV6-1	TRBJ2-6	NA	CASKWQSGANVLTF	TGTGCCAGCAAGTGGCAATCTGGGGCCAACGTCCTGACTTTC
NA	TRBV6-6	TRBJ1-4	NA	CATGRSGANEKLFF	TGTGCAACCGGGAGGTCTGGTGCTAATGAAAAACTGTTTTTT
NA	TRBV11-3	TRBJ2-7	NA	CASSSPGSYEQYF	TGTGCCAGCAGCTCCCCGGGGTCCTACGAGCAGTACTTC
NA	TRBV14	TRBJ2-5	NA	CASSQVAPGKGTQYF	TGTGCCAGCAGCCAAGTCGCCCCCGGGAAGGGGACCCAGTACTTC
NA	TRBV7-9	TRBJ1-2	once	CASSPRESERNYGYTF	TGTGCCAGCAGCCCTAGAGAGTCAGAGCGAAACTATGGCTACACCTTC
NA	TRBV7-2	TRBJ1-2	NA	CASSLVGGAGAYTF	TGTGCCAGCAGCTTAGTTGGGGGGGCCGGCGCCTACACCTTC
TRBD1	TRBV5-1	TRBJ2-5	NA	CASSGISGQGASGYF	TGCGCCAGCAGCGGGATTTCCGGACAGGGGGCTAGTGGGTACTTC
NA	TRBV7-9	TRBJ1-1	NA	CASSRPGIPIAFF	TGTGCCAGCAGCAGACCAGGGATTCCCATAGCTTTCTTT
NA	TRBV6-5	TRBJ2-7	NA	CASSYSLGNPYEQYF	TGTGCCAGCAGTTACTCCTTGGGCAACCCCTACGAGCAGTACTTC
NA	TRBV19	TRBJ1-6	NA	CASSTGNRRNSPLHF	TGTGCCAGTAGTACAGGAAATCGGAGGAATTCACCCCTCCACTTT
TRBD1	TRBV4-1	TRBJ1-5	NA	CASSRLLGQDDQPQHF	TGCGCCAGCAGCCGCCTCCTCGGACAGGATGATCAGCCCCAGCATTTT